This passage covers 24 T cell receptor beta chains from one sample sequenced in a study of CD8 T cells in ankylosing spondylitis. Study results and limitations: A motif in TCR beta, a set of fewer than ten highly homologous variants, appeared characteristic of ankylosing spondylitis blood.

MiXCR, applied by TCRdb to the 5' RACE reads, yields one record per CDR3 protein. This repertoire shows roughly 440,000 distinct CDR3 sequences, about 15% found once; its top ten account for approximately 0.97%. No antigen has been assigned to these receptors. Sequences were obtained from blood, either unsorted or a sorted T cell fraction (not recorded which). The receptor set was obtained from a male donor with ankylosing spondylitis.

This clonotype was found many times. The chain recombines TRBV29-1 with TRBJ2-3; 9 bases are a match to TRBD2. Looked up from germline, CDR1 is SQVTM and CDR2 is ANQGSEA. The CDR3 is 17 amino acids. V shed 1 base, J shed 0 bases, and the junction held 8 bases outside the gene matches. This CDR3 is CSVEGGSGGASTDTQYF. In DNA form, the CDR3 reads TGCAGCGTTGAAGGCGGTAGCGGGGGCGCTAGCACAGATACGCAGTATTTT.

This chain uses TRBV20-1 with TRBJ2-1; maybe TRBD2 (6 bases). Between the trimmed V and J ends, which lost 2 bases and 8 bases, there was a span of 31 bases. The CDR3 is 19 amino acids. The germline CDR1 and CDR2 sequences are DFQATT and SNEGSKA (reference sequence). CDR3: CSARSWDTAGLPVGDEQFF. CDR3 coding DNA: TGCAGTGCTAGATCCTGGGATACGGCGGGACTCCCCGTGGGGGATGAGCAGTTCTTC.

The chain has TRBV11-3 and TRBJ2-1, with TRBD2 matching 8 bases. From germline, CDR1 is SGHNT and CDR2 YENEEA. V lost 5 bases, J lost 9 bases, and 12 bases stayed unmatched. The CDR3 extends over 15 amino acids. The CDR3 loop reads CASSQNSGKGSEQFF. DNA of the CDR3: TGTGCCAGCAGCCAAAATAGCGGGAAAGGGAGTGAGCAGTTCTTC.

This chain uses TRBV20-1 with TRBJ1-1; D gene uncertain. V lost 1 base and J lost 11, with 11 bases in between. In germline, CDR1 is DFQATT, CDR2 SNEGSKA (reference sequence). The CDR3 has 11 amino acids. CDR3 coding DNA: TGCAGTGCTAGAGTGGGTCAGAACGCTTTCTTT. Its translation is CSARVGQNAFF.

This chain uses TRBV29-1 with TRBJ2-3; TRBD1 aligns across 7 bases. Per germline, CDR1 SQVTM and CDR2 ANQGSEA. The CDR3 has 15 residues. After removal of 2 bases from V and 3 bases from J, the junction contained 8 bases not matched to a gene. This CDR3 is CSVERGRGWTDTQYF. The CDR3 nucleotides are TGCAGCGTTGAAAGAGGCAGGGGGTGGACAGATACGCAGTATTTT.

This clonotype was seen a handful of times. The chain couples TRBV29-1 to TRBJ1-1, with D maybe TRBD1 (6 bases). The CDR3 extends over 12 amino acids. Germline V gene sequence: CDR1 SQVTM, CDR2 ANQGSEA. V was trimmed by 4 bases and J by 6 bases, leaving 12 bases between them. In DNA form, the CDR3 reads TGCAGCGTTGGGGCAGGGGACGCTGAAGCTTTCTTT. It is translated as CSVGAGDAEAFF.

The chain couples TRBV4-3 to TRBJ2-3; tentative D call: TRBD2 (6 bases). The CDR3 has 14 residues. The germline V gene encodes CDR1 LGHNA and CDR2 YSLEER. Trimming left V 3 bases short and J 5 bases short, with 12 bases between. CDR3 protein: CASSHNEAGDTQYF. DNA for the CDR3: TGCGCCAGCAGCCATAACGAAGCGGGAGATACGCAGTATTTT.

This clonotype was found many times. The V and J genes are TRBV12-3 or TRBV12-4 and TRBJ2-5, with D possibly TRBD2 on 5 matching bases. The CDR3 totals 14 residues. Trimming removed 5 bases at V and 2 bases at J, with 12 bases between. The CDR3: CASSPLGLQETQYF. The CDR3 bases are TGTGCCAGCAGTCCACTAGGGCTTCAAGAGACCCAGTACTTC.

This clonotype was seen only a few times. The chain links TRBV12-3 or TRBV12-4 to TRBJ1-6; D unclear. This CDR3 is 16 amino acids long. Trimming took off 1 base at V and 7 bases at J, with 14 bases between the two ends. The CDR3 region has the DNA TGTGCCAGCAGTTTAGGCACCTTGGGCCTGAATTCACCCCTCCACTTT. Translation: CASSLGTLGLNSPLHF.

The V gene is TRBV5-1, the J gene TRBJ2-2; 10 positions match TRBD2. Germline lookup yields CDR1 SGHRS and CDR2 YFSETQ. This CDR3 is 15 amino acids long. J was trimmed by 3 bases and V by 4 bases; bases with no gene match: 3. The chain's CDR3 is CASSLTSGHTGELFF. The DNA of the CDR3 is TGCGCCAGCAGCCTGACTAGCGGGCACACCGGGGAGCTGTTTTTT.

A few counts support this clonotype. CDR3 loop: CATSDFPTSGRGGEQFF. DNA of the CDR3: TGTGCCACCAGTGATTTCCCGACTAGCGGGAGGGGGGGTGAGCAGTTCTTC. The V and J genes are TRBV24-1 and TRBJ2-1, with 14 bases that match TRBD2. CDR3 length equals 17 residues. V was clipped by 1 base and J by 9 bases; unmatched bases: 7. CDR1 and CDR2 (germline): KGHDR, SFDVKD.

This clonotype has at least ten counts. One junction end disagrees with the germline gene, perhaps due to a read error. The chain links TRBV5-1 to TRBJ2-7, with TRBD1 identical over 9 bases. The length of the CDR3 is 14 residues. Germline-derived CDR1 and CDR2 are SGHRS and YFSETQ. For the CDR3, the DNA is TGTGCCAGCAGTCTCGGACAGGGGTCCTACGAGCAGTACTTC. Translating gives CASSLGQGSYEQYF.

In its sample, this clonotype was seen once. The chain links TRBV30 to TRBJ2-5; 13 bases are shared with TRBD2. Germline CDR1 and CDR2: GTSNPN and SVGIG (reference sequence). This CDR3 has 18 amino acids. Trimming removed 0 bases from V and 5 bases from J; junction bases left unmatched: 12. This CDR3 reads CAWSVIRTSGGARETQYF. DNA for the CDR3: TGTGCCTGGAGTGTAATTCGAACTAGCGGGGGGGCCCGGGAGACCCAGTACTTC.

The chain recombines TRBV28 with TRBJ1-1; TRBD1 might be the D (5 bases). The CDR3 contains 13 residues. Trimming took 7 bases from V and 0 from J, leaving 9 bases between them. Germline values: CDR1 MDHEN, CDR2 SYDVKM. CDR3 nucleotides: TGTGCCAGCACGCAGACAGTGAACACTGAAGCTTTCTTT. Protein sequence: CASTQTVNTEAFF.

The chain carries TRBV4-3 and TRBJ2-5; 7 positions agree with TRBD2. This CDR3 is built from 13 residues. CDR1 is LGHNA, CDR2 YSLEER, per germline. Losses at the gene ends were 1 base for V and 14 bases for J; bases not matched to a gene: 10. The DNA for the CDR3 is TGCGCCAGCAGCCAAGTTCGTACGGGACTACCATACTTC. This encodes CASSQVRTGLPYF.

The sample holds a few counts of this clonotype. The chain has TRBV6-5 and TRBJ1-1; 12 nucleotides match TRBD1. With V trimmed by 2 bases and J by 8 bases, 3 bases remained unmatched. This CDR3 has 14 amino acids. The germline CDR1 and CDR2 sequences are MNHEY and SVGAGI. CDR3 sequence (DNA): TGTGCCAGCAGTTACGGGGACAGGGGGCGGGAAGCTTTCTTT. Translation gives CASSYGDRGREAFF.

In this sample, this clonotype turned up many times. V and J are TRBV18 and TRBJ2-3, with D unresolved. Germline CDR1 reads KGHSH; CDR2 reads LQKENI. The V gene lost 4 bases and the J gene lost 5 bases, with 7 bases spanning the gap. This CDR3 has 12 amino acids. The CDR3 nucleotides are TGTGCCAGCTCACAGTCAGGAGATACGCAGTATTTT. Translating it yields CASSQSGDTQYF.

This clonotype was seen a few times. This chain joins TRBV9 and TRBJ2-1; 10 bases agree with TRBD2. The CDR3 is 19 residues long. CDR1 and CDR2 from the germline V gene are SGDLS and YYNGEE. V was clipped by 1 base and J by 7 bases; unmatched bases: 17. CDR3 loop: CASSVQAGGPNANWNEQFF. CDR3 in DNA: TGTGCCAGCAGCGTACAAGCGGGAGGGCCAAACGCGAATTGGAATGAGCAGTTCTTC.

This clonotype has just a few counts. J is TRBJ2-3 and V is TRBV29-1; D assignment may be TRBD1 or TRBD2 (6 bases each). CDR3 size: 14 residues. Per the germline V gene, CDR1 is SQVTM and CDR2 is ANQGSEA. Trimming cost V 6 bases and J 1 base, with 14 bases left between them. The DNA for the CDR3 is TGCAGCGTCCTTGACGGGGGCCGCACAGATACGCAGTATTTT. This encodes CSVLDGGRTDTQYF.

This clonotype was counted between two and nine times. The rearrangement joins TRBV7-8 to TRBJ1-4; the D gene is possibly TRBD1 (5 bases). Germline V gives CDR1 SGHVS, CDR2 FQNEAQ. V shed 3 bases and J shed 8 bases, with 16 bases lying between them. The CDR3 runs 15 residues. In DNA form, the CDR3 reads TGTGCCAGCAGCTTCCGGACAAGGCCAGGGGAAAAACTGTTTTTT. This gives the protein CASSFRTRPGEKLFF.

Only a few counts were recorded for this clonotype. This sequence joins TRBV4-2 and TRBJ2-2; 8 bases line up with TRBD2. The CDR3 is made up of 16 amino acids. V shed 0 bases and J 6 bases; nucleotides not matched to a gene: 6. The germline V gene encodes CDR1 LGHNA and CDR2 YNFKEQ. The DNA of the CDR3 is TGTGCCAGCAGCCAAGATGTTCGGGGGGGCGCCGGGGAGCTGTTTTTT. Its translation: CASSQDVRGGAGELFF.

This chain joins TRBV5-5 and TRBJ2-1; 7 bases line up with TRBD1. The V segment lost 4 bases and the J segment 8 bases; nucleotides outside the gene matches: 9. Per the germline V gene, CDR1 is SGHKS and CDR2 is YYEKEE (reference sequence). CDR3 size: 14 residues. The CDR3 loop is CASSRQGLSDEQFF. DNA for the CDR3: TGTGCCAGCAGCCGACAGGGTTTATCAGATGAGCAGTTCTTC.

This clonotype was counted a few times. The rearrangement links TRBV6-1 to TRBJ2-5; possible D gene TRBD1, 6 bases. Trimming took off 6 bases at V and 5 bases at J, with 19 bases between the two ends. Germline V gives CDR1 MNHNS, CDR2 SASEGT. This CDR3 comprises 15 residues. The CDR3 DNA reads TGTGCCAGCAGGGTCCGGGGACAAATTCGGGAGACCCAGTACTTC. Amino acids: CASRVRGQIRETQYF.

The rearrangement links TRBV9 to TRBJ2-1, with 10 bases matching TRBD1. The germline V gene has CDR1 SGDLS and CDR2 YYNGEE. The CDR3 runs to 16 residues. Here the CDR3 DNA reads TGTGTCGCCACCGGGACAGGGGTGAGTTCCTACAATGAGCAGTTCTTC. Protein product: CVATGTGVSSYNEQFF.